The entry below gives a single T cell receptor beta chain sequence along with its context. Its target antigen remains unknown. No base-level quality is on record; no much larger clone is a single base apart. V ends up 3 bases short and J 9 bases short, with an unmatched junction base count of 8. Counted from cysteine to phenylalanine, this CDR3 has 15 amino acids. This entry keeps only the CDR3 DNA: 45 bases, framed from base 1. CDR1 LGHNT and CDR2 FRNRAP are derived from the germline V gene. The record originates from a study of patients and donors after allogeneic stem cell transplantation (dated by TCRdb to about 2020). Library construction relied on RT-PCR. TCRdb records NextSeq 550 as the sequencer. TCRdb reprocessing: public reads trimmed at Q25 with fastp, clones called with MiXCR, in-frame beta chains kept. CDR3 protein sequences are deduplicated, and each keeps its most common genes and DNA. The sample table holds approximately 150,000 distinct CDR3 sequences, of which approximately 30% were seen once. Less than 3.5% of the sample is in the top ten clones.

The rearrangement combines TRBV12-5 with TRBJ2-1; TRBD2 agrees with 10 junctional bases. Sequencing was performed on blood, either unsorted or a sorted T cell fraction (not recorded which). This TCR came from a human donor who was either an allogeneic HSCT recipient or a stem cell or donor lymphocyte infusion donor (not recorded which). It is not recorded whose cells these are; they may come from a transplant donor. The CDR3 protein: CASGLSAGGPFEQFF. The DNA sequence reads TGTGCTAGTGGTTTATCAGCGGGAGGGCCGTTTGAGCAGTTCTTC.